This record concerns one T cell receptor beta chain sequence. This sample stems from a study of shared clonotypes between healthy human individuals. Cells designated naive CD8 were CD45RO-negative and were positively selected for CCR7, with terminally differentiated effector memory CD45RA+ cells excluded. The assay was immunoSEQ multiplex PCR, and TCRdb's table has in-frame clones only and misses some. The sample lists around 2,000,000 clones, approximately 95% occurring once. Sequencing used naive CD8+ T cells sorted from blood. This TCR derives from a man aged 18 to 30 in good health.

The CDR3 protein is CASSYTGGEETQYF. The CDR3 nucleotides read TGTGCCAGTAGTTATACAGGGGGCGAGGAGACCCAGTACTTC. This sequence joins TRBV19 and TRBJ2-5, with 9 bases aligning to TRBD1. The germline CDR1 and CDR2 sequences are LNHDA and SQIVND (reference sequence). Germline trimming cut 5 bases from V and 5 bases from J; bases unmatched to any gene: 6. The CDR3 contains 14 residues.